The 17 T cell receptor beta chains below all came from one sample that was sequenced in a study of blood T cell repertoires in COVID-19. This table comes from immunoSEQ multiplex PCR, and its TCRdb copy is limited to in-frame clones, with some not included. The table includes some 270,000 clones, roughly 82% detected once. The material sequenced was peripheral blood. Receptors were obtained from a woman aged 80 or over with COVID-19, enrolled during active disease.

CDR3 loop: CALRGGLNTGELFF. In DNA form, the CDR3 reads TGTGCCCTTCGGGGGGGCCTTAACACCGGGGAGCTGTTTTTT. The rearrangement uses TRBV10-3 and TRBJ2-2; 8 bases agree with TRBD2. The CDR3 sequence is 14 residues long. V shed 11 bases and J 2 bases; nucleotides not matched to a gene: 7. Germline V CDR1 and CDR2: ENHRY, SYGVKD.

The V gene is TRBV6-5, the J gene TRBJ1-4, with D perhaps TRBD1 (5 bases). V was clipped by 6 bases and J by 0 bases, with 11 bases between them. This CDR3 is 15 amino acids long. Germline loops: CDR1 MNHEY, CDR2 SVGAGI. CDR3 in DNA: TGTGCCAGCAGGGCAGGGAAGGCAACTAATGAAAAACTGTTTTTT. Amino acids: CASRAGKATNEKLFF.

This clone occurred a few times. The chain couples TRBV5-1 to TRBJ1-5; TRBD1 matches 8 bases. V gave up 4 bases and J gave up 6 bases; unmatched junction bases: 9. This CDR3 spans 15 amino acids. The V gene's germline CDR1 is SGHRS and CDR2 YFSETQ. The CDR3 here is CASSAGQGESQPQHF. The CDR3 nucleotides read TGCGCCAGCAGCGCCGGACAGGGAGAAAGTCAGCCCCAGCATTTT.

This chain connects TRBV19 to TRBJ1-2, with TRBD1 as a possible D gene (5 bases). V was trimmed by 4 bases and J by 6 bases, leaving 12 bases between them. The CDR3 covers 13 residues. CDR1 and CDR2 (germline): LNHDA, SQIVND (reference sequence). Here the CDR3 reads CASSTTYRNGYTF. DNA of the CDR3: TGTGCCAGTAGTACGACCTACAGGAATGGCTACACCTTC. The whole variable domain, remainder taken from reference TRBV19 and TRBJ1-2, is DGGITQSPKYLFRKEGQNVTLSCEQNLNHDAMYWYRQDPGQGLRLIYYSQIVNDFQKGDIAEGYSVSREKKESFPLTVTSAQKNPTAFYLCASSTTYRNGYTFGSGTRLTVV.

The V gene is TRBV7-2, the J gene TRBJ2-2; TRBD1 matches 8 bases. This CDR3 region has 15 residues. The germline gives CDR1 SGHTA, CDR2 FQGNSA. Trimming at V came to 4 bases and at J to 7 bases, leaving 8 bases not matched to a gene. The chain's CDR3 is CASSSLTGVVGELFF. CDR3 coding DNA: TGTGCCAGCAGCTCTCTGACAGGGGTGGTCGGGGAGCTGTTTTTT.

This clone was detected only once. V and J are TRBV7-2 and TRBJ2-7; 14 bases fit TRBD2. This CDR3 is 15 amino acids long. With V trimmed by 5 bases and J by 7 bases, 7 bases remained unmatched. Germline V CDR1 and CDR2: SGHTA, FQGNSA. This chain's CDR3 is CASSATSGGAEEQYF. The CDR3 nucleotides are TGTGCCAGCAGCGCGACTAGCGGGGGGGCGGAAGAGCAGTACTTC.

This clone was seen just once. CDR3: CASSPNGATNEKLFF. The CDR3 nucleotides read TGTGCCAGCAGTCCCAACGGGGCAACTAATGAAAAACTGTTTTTT. The rearrangement links TRBV27 to TRBJ1-4; D is ambiguous. The ends were cut back, 5 bases at V and 0 bases at J, with 10 bases in the middle. The length of the CDR3 is 15 residues. Germline CDR1 reads MNHEY; CDR2 reads SMNVEV (reference sequence).

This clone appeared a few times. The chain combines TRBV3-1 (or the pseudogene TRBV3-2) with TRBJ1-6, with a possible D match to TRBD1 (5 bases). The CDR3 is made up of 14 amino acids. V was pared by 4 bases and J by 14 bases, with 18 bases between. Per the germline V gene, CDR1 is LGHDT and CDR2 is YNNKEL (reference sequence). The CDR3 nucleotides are TGTGCCAGCAGCCCCTCGGGCGGGGGTAGGACCCTCCACTTT. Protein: CASSPSGGGRTLHF.

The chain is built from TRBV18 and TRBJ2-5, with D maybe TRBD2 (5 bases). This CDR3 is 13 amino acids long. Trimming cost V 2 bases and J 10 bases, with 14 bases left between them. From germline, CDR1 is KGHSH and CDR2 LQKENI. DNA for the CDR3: TGTGCCAGCTCACCAGGGGTCGACGGGGACCAGTACTTC. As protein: CASSPGVDGDQYF.

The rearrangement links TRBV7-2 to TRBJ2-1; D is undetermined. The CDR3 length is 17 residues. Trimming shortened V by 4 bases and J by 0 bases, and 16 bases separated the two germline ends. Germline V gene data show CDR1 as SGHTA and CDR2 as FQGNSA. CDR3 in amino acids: CASSSTVLAGSYNEQFF. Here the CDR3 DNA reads TGTGCCAGCAGCTCCACAGTACTGGCAGGCTCCTACAATGAGCAGTTCTTC.

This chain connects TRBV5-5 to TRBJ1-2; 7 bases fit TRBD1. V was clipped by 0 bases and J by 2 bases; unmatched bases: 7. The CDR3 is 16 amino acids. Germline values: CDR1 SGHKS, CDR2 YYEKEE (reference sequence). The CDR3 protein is CASSLGPSTGNYGYTF. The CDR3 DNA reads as TGTGCCAGCAGCTTGGGTCCATCGACAGGGAACTATGGCTACACCTTC.

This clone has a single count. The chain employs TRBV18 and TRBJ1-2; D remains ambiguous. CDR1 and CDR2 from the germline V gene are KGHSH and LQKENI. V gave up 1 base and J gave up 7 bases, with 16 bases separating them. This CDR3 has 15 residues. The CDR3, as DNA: TGTGCCAGCTCACCACTCACGGGCCCGGCGGGTGGCTACACCTTC. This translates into CASSPLTGPAGGYTF.

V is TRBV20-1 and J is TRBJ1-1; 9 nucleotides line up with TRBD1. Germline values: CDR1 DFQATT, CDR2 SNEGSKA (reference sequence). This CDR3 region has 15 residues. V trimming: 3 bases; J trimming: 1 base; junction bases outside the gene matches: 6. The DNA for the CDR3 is TGCAGTGCTAGTGGACAGGGGTGGGCGAACACTGAAGCTTTCTTT. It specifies CSASGQGWANTEAFF.

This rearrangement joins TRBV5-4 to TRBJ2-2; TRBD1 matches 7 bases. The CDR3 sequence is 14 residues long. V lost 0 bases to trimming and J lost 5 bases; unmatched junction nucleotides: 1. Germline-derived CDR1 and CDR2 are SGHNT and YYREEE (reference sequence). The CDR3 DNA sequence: TGTGCCAGCAGCTTGGGACAGGGAACCGGGGAGCTGTTTTTT. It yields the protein CASSLGQGTGELFF.

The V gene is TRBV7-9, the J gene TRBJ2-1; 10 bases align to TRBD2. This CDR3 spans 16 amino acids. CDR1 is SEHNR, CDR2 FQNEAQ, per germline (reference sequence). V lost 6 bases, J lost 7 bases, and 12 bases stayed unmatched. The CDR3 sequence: CASSRRTSGSFNEQFF. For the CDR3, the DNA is TGTGCCAGCAGTCGAAGGACTAGCGGTTCGTTTAATGAGCAGTTCTTC.

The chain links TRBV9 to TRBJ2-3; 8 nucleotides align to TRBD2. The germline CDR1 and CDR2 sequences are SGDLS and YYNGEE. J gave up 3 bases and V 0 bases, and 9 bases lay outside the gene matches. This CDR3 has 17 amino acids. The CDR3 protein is CASSVGFRGGPTDTQYF. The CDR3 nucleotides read TGTGCCAGCAGCGTAGGGTTCCGGGGGGGGCCGACAGATACGCAGTATTTT.

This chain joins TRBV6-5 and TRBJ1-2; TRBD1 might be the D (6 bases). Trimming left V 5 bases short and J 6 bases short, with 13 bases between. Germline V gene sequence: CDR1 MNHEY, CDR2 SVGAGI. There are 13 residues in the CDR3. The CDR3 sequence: CASSNRAAHGYTF. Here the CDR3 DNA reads TGTGCCAGCAGTAACAGGGCGGCGCATGGCTACACCTTC.